Listed below are T cell receptor beta chains from one sample, sequenced in a study of metastatic and nonmetastatic thyroid tumors. TCRdb recomputed clones from the PCR reads via MiXCR. The data contain around 35,000 clones, roughly 15% of them seen just once; the ten biggest clones take up 3.4%. What was sequenced was blood. These receptors all come from a female donor with papillary thyroid cancer or a benign thyroid nodule (not recorded which). Some clones in this sample may be carry-over from other donors' samples. Both conserved end residues are part of each CDR3. The order of the fields is CDR3 length, D gene, clone size, V gene, J gene, CDR3 DNA, CDR3 protein. The D gene is left open where the match is weak. A row's size may be missing; if present it is once, few, many or a size class.

>14|TRBD2|.|TRBV19|TRBJ2-3
TGTGCCACTCAGACTAGCGGGAGCACAGATACGCAGTATTTT
CATQTSGSTDTQYF
>16|TRBD1|many|TRBV20-1|TRBJ1-5
TGCAGTGCTAGGGCTAACAGGGGTGCAAGCAATCAGCCCCAGCATTTT
CSARANRGASNQPQHF
>13|.|many|TRBV6-2/TRBV6-3|TRBJ1-5
TGTGCCAGCAGTTACTTCCCCAGCCTTCCCCAGCATTTT
CASSYFPSLPQHF
>14|TRBD2|.|TRBV12-3/TRBV12-4|TRBJ2-7
TGTGCCAGCAGTGTAAGCGGGAACTTATACGAGCAGTACTTC
CASSVSGNLYEQYF
>15|TRBD2|many|TRBV12-3/TRBV12-4|TRBJ2-1
TGTGCCAGCAGCCTAACTAGCGGGAGGGGGAATGAGCAGTTCTTC
CASSLTSGRGNEQFF
>13|.|many|TRBV7-8|TRBJ2-4
TGTGCCAGCAGCTTAGTCGGCGGAAACATTCAGTACTTC
CASSLVGGNIQYF
>16|.|.|TRBV3-1|TRBJ2-6
TGTGCCATCAGCCCCGAAAGGATCTCTGGGACCAACGTCCTGACTTTC
CAISPERISGTNVLTF
>14|.|many|TRBV28|TRBJ1-1
TGTGCCAGCAGTTTAGGGGCGAGACTAAAGGAAGCTTTCTTT
CASSLGARLKEAFF
>13|.|many|TRBV6-1|TRBJ1-2
TGTGCCATCTTACAGGGTGACGACTATGGCTACACCTTC
CAILQGDDYGYTF
>17|TRBD2|many|TRBV6-5|TRBJ2-1
TGTGCCAGCAGTTACTCCAGGACTAGCGGGAGACGCAATGAGCAGTTCTTC
CASSYSRTSGRRNEQFF
>13|.|.|TRBV27|TRBJ1-1
TGTGCCAGCAGTCTCGTAGTGAACACTGAAGCTTTCTTT
CASSLVVNTEAFF
>14|.|many|TRBV6-1|TRBJ1-1
TGTGCCAGCCGGTGGTGGGCCATGAACACTGAAGCTTTCTTT
CASRWWAMNTEAFF
>14|TRBD2|few|TRBV28|TRBJ2-7
TGTGTCAGCATATGGAGCGGGAGGTCCGACGAGCAGTACTTC
CVSIWSGRSDEQYF
>16|.|many|TRBV2|TRBJ1-2
TGTGCCAGCTCACCACAGGGCCCCTACGCTAACTATGGCTACACCTTC
CASSPQGPYANYGYTF
>16|.|many|TRBV6-1|TRBJ1-2
TGTGCCAGCAGTGATCCAAGGGGACACCTTAACTATGGCTACACCTTC
CASSDPRGHLNYGYTF
>17|.|.|TRBV7-3|TRBJ2-1
TGTGCCAGCAGCCCAAAGGGGTCGCTGGAGGGCATGAATGAGCAGTTCTTC
CASSPKGSLEGMNEQFF
>15|.|medium-sized|TRBV5-1|TRBJ1-1
TGCGCCAGCAGCGCGCAGGCCCCCGAGAACACTGAAGCTTTCTTT
CASSAQAPENTEAFF
>13|.|once|TRBV20-1|TRBJ2-7
TGCAGTGCTAAAGTATCGGGAGCCTACGAGCAGTACTTC
CSAKVSGAYEQYF
>13|.|many|TRBV5-6|TRBJ1-5
TGTGCCAGCAGCTTGGGGCATGATCAGCCCCAGCATTTT
CASSLGHDQPQHF
>14|.|many|TRBV12-3/TRBV12-4|TRBJ2-7
TGTGCCAGCAGTTTATCCCCAGGGAACTACGAGCAGTACTTC
CASSLSPGNYEQYF
>13|.|.|TRBV30|TRBJ2-2
TGTGCCTGGAGTGTACGGGATGCCGGGGAGCTGTTTTTT
CAWSVRDAGELFF
>13|TRBD1|once|TRBV20-1|TRBJ1-6
TGCAGTGCTCCAGCCGGACAGGGTTCACCCCTCCACTTT
CSAPAGQGSPLHF
>16|TRBD2|.|TRBV6-1|TRBJ2-3
TGTGCCAGCAACCTCGTCGCGGGGGGGGGCACAGATACGCAGTATTTT
CASNLVAGGGTDTQYF
>12|.|many|TRBV20-1|TRBJ1-1
TGCAGTGCTCGCTCGCTGAACACTGAAGCTTTCTTT
CSARSLNTEAFF
>12|.|many|TRBV3-1|TRBJ1-2
TGTGCCAGCAGCCAAGGGGGCTTAGGCTACACCTTC
CASSQGGLGYTF
>17|TRBD1|.|TRBV4-2|TRBJ2-7
TGTGCCAGCAGACAATTCGTAGTAGGGACAGGGTTCTACGAGCAGTACTTC
CASRQFVVGTGFYEQYF
>14|.|many|TRBV7-6|TRBJ2-5
TGTGCCAGCAGCTTGACTAGACTTAAGGAGACCCAGTACTTC
CASSLTRLKETQYF
>17|.|.|TRBV12-3/TRBV12-4|TRBJ2-1
TGTGCCAGTAGTTACAGGTTTTCTGGGTGGACCGACAATGAGCAGTTCTTC
CASSYRFSGWTDNEQFF
>16|.|many|TRBV28|TRBJ2-3
TGTGCCAGCAGTCAGACTGGGGATCCCCCCAGAGATACGCAGTATTTT
CASSQTGDPPRDTQYF
>14|.|.|TRBV6-1|TRBJ2-2
TGTGCCAGCAGACTAGCTGGAGACACCGGCGAGCTGTTTTTT
CASRLAGDTGELFF
>15|.|.|TRBV20-1|TRBJ1-5
TGCAGTGCCCCCCAAGCAGGGGCATTTTGTCAGCCCCAGCATTTT
CSAPQAGAFCQPQHF
>12|.|many|TRBV6-1|TRBJ2-7
TGTACTATAGGCGGTAACCCCTACGAGCAGTACTTC
CTIGGNPYEQYF
>12|.|many|TRBV29-1|TRBJ1-1
TGCAGCGTTGGTCAGGCAAACACTGAAGCTTTCTTT
CSVGQANTEAFF
>17|.|.|TRBV6-2/TRBV6-3|TRBJ2-1
TGTGCCAGCAGGACCTTCTGGCGGGATGTCGGTAGGAATGAGCAGTTCTTC
CASRTFWRDVGRNEQFF
>13|.|many|TRBV6-1|TRBJ2-7
TGTGCCAGCAGCCCCCGGACAGACTACGAGCAGTACTTC
CASSPRTDYEQYF
>14|.|many|TRBV11-2|TRBJ2-2
TGTGCCAGCCACTTTCAAGGGGACACCGGGGAGCTGTTTTTT
CASHFQGDTGELFF
>13|.|many|TRBV2|TRBJ1-1
TGTGCCAGCGGCCGCCGGACCAACACTGAAGCTTTCTTT
CASGRRTNTEAFF
>12|.|many|TRBV7-2|TRBJ1-5
TGTGCCAGCAGCCAGAGCAATCAGCCCCAGCATTTT
CASSQSNQPQHF
>14|.|many|TRBV5-1|TRBJ2-3
TGCGCCAGCAGCAAGGGACATTCCACAGATACGCAGTATTTT
CASSKGHSTDTQYF
>16|.|.|TRBV7-9|TRBJ1-4
TGTGCCAGCAGCCCCAAAGTAGGGGGACCTAATGAAAAGCTGTTTTTT
CASSPKVGGPNEKLFF
>14|.|many|TRBV2|TRBJ2-2
TGTGCCAGCAGTCTGACGGGAGAGGTCGGGGAGCTGTTTTTT
CASSLTGEVGELFF
>17|TRBD2|many|TRBV18|TRBJ2-1
TGTGCCAGCTCAGCGAGCCCGACTAGCGGGAGGATTTGGGAGCAGTTCTTC
CASSASPTSGRIWEQFF
>15|.|many|TRBV20-1|TRBJ1-5
TGCAGTGCTAGAGTAATGGGCAATAGCAATCAGCCCCAGCATTTT
CSARVMGNSNQPQHF
>16|TRBD2|many|TRBV7-3|TRBJ2-2
TGTGCCAGCAGCTTAATCAGGCGCGGGAGGGCAGGGGAGCTGTTTTTT
CASSLIRRGRAGELFF
>16|TRBD2|many|TRBV28|TRBJ2-5
TGTGCCAGCACCGTAGCGGGAGGTTTTCAGTCGGAGACCCAGTACTTC
CASTVAGGFQSETQYF
>12|.|many|TRBV11-2|TRBJ2-7
TGTGCCAGCAGCAGGGGGGTTTACGAGCAGTACTTC
CASSRGVYEQYF